A single sample gave rise to the 26 T cell receptor beta chains below, sequenced in a study of T cells in Graves' hyperthyroidism and ophthalmopathy. The source material, RNA transcripts, was used to amplify TCR beta CDR3 regions. When the TCR CDR3 underwent first-round RT-PCR, the HTBI primer set was used. TCRdb called the multiplex PCR reads again in MiXCR, with one record for every CDR3 protein. Of a few hundred thousand distinct CDR3 sequences listed, roughly 15% are singletons. Sequencing was performed on blood. The receptors stem from a woman aged 55-69 years with Graves' ophthalmopathy.

The rearrangement joins TRBV19 to TRBJ2-2, with TRBD2 matching 7 bases. Germline V gene data show CDR1 as LNHDA and CDR2 as SQIVND (reference sequence). The V and J ends lost 6 bases and 10 bases, in that order; junction bases with no gene match: 11. The CDR3 is 14 amino acids. CDR3 sequence: CASRPDQGGSELFF. The CDR3 bases are TGTGCCAGTAGGCCCGACCAGGGAGGGTCGGAGCTGTTTTTT.

This clonotype was observed at least ten times. This rearrangement joins TRBV6-1 to TRBJ2-5; TRBD2 matches 8 bases. The CDR3 consists of 16 residues. Germline CDR1 reads MNHNS; CDR2 reads SASEGT. The junction had 16 bases not matched to a gene; V was cut back by 6 bases and J by 7 bases. CDR3 region: CASSRTSGRFGGTQYF. The CDR3 DNA reads as TGTGCCAGCAGCAGAACAAGCGGGAGATTTGGGGGGACCCAGTACTTC.

The chain couples TRBV5-1 to TRBJ2-7, with 9 bases fitting TRBD2. J lost 2 bases, V lost 7 bases, and 10 bases had no gene match. Germline V CDR1 and CDR2: SGHRS, YFSETQ. The CDR3 sequence is 15 residues long. The DNA for the CDR3 is TGCGCCAGCGGCCCTCTCGCGGGAGGGGCCTACGAGCAGTACTTC. This codes for CASGPLAGGAYEQYF. Using reference TRBV5-1 and TRBJ2-7 for the parts outside the CDR3, the full variable domain is KAGVTQTPRYLIKTRGQQVTLSCSPISGHRSVSWYQQTPGQGLQFLFEYFSETQRNKGNFPGRFSGRQFSNSRSEMNVSTLELGDSALYLCASGPLAGGAYEQYFGPGTRLTVT.

V gene TRBV12-3 or TRBV12-4 combines with J gene TRBJ1-1, with unresolved D. The CDR3 length is 12 residues. Trimming removed 10 bases from V and 2 bases from J, with 11 bases in between. The CDR3 DNA follows: TGTGCCAATTCGGACTTTAACACTGAAGCTTTCTTT. Translating gives CANSDFNTEAFF.

This clonotype was seen many times. J is TRBJ2-5 and V is TRBV30; TRBD2 matches at 8 bases. V shed 0 bases and J 5 bases; nucleotides not matched to a gene: 8. Germline CDR1 and CDR2: GTSNPN and SVGIG (reference sequence). There are 15 residues in the CDR3. The CDR3 bases are TGTGCCTGGAGTGTAGCAGGCGGGGGGAGGGAGACCCAGTACTTC. Its translation is CAWSVAGGGRETQYF. The full variable domain, with the rest looked up from reference TRBV30 and TRBJ2-5, is SQTIHQWPATLVQPVGSPLSLECTVEGTSNPNLYWYRQAAGRGLQLLFYSVGIGQISSEVPQNLSASRPQDRQFILSSKKLLLSDSGFYLCAWSVAGGGRETQYFGPGTRLLVL.

The rearrangement uses TRBV5-4 and TRBJ2-1; 13 bases align to TRBD2. The last part of the DNA fits TRBJ2-7 better; the J call may be wrong. This CDR3 contains 20 residues. Germline V gives CDR1 SGHNT, CDR2 YYREEE (reference sequence). CDR3 nucleotides: TGTGCCAGCAGCCCAGGTGTGGGACTAGCGGGACAGAAGTCCTACAATGAGCAGTACTTC. This gives the protein CASSPGVGLAGQKSYNEQYF.

The sample holds a few counts of this clonotype. This rearrangement joins TRBV28 to TRBJ2-3; D unclear. The CDR3 contains 14 residues. Germline CDR1 MDHEN, CDR2 SYDVKM. Deletions cut 3 bases from V and 0 bases from J, with 7 bases between. CDR3 sequence: CASSFKPSTDTQYF. The CDR3, as DNA: TGTGCCAGCAGTTTTAAGCCTAGCACAGATACGCAGTATTTT.

This clonotype was detected many times. This chain links TRBV3-1 with TRBJ2-1, with 7 nucleotides matching TRBD1. Unmatched junction bases numbered 8, after V lost 6 bases and J lost 6 bases. Germline lookup yields CDR1 LGHDT and CDR2 YNNKEL (reference sequence). The CDR3 runs 14 residues. The CDR3: CASSPHRGANEQFF. The DNA for the CDR3 is TGTGCCAGCAGTCCTCACAGGGGAGCCAATGAGCAGTTCTTC.

In this sample, this clonotype turned up a few times. This chain links TRBV20-1 with TRBJ1-6; D perhaps matches TRBD1 (6 bases). Trimming removed 4 bases at V and 0 bases at J, with 19 bases between. Per germline, CDR1 DFQATT and CDR2 SNEGSKA (reference sequence). This CDR3 spans 18 amino acids. CDR3 region: CSAIRPVGGGSYNSPLHF. The CDR3 DNA follows: TGCAGTGCTATCCGACCGGTCGGGGGCGGCTCCTATAATTCACCCCTCCACTTT.

This clonotype was found many times. V usage is TRBV18 and J usage is TRBJ1-5, with D uncertain. Trimming took 1 base from V and 2 from J, leaving 6 bases between them. The CDR3 is 14 residues long. Per germline, CDR1 KGHSH and CDR2 LQKENI. The CDR3 is CASSPLAGNQPQHF. The CDR3 nucleotides read TGTGCCAGCTCACCACTGGCAGGCAATCAGCCCCAGCATTTT. The variable domain in full, completed from reference TRBV18 and TRBJ1-5, reads NAGVMQNPRHLVRRRGQEARLRCSPMKGHSHVYWYRQLPEEGLKFMVYLQKENIIDESGMPKERFSAEFPKEGPSILRIQQVVRGDSAAYFCASSPLAGNQPQHFGDGTRLSIL.

This clonotype was picked up one time. The V call is TRBV7-3, the J call TRBJ2-6, with no clear D. This CDR3 is 16 amino acids long. Trimming removed 5 bases from V and 2 bases from J, with 13 bases in between. CDR1 is SGHTA, CDR2 FQGTGA, per germline. The CDR3 DNA reads TGTGCCAGCAGCCTAGATACCATTCCTGGGGCCAACGTCCTGACTTTC. Translated: CASSLDTIPGANVLTF. The full variable domain, rest sourced from reference TRBV7-3 and TRBJ2-6, is GAGVSQTPSNKVTEKGKYVELRCDPISGHTALYWYRQSLGQGPEFLIYFQGTGAADDSGLPNDRFFAVRPEGSVSTLKIQRTERGDSAVYLCASSLDTIPGANVLTFGAGSRLTVL.

This clonotype was recorded a few times. Here the CDR3 DNA reads TGCGCCAGCAGCCAAGGCAGGGGCCCCGGTAACACCATATATTTT. Its translation: CASSQGRGPGNTIYF. The genes are TRBV4-1 and TRBJ1-3, with D possibly matching TRBD1 (6 bases). The CDR3 length is 15 residues. CDR1 is MGHRA, CDR2 YSYEKL, per germline. V lost 1 base and J lost 7, with 14 bases in between.

This clonotype was counted at least ten times. The rearrangement joins TRBV28 to TRBJ2-1; 7 nucleotides match TRBD2. The CDR3 runs 12 residues. Germline CDR1 MDHEN, CDR2 SYDVKM. The chain's CDR3 is CRSGNSYNEQFF. CDR3 coding DNA: TGTAGGAGCGGGAACTCCTACAATGAGCAGTTCTTC.

The chain recombines TRBV11-2 with TRBJ2-2, with 7 bases matching TRBD1. Per the germline V gene, CDR1 is SGHAT and CDR2 is FQNNGV. After removal of 1 base from V and 5 bases from J, the junction contained 7 bases not matched to a gene. The CDR3 extends over 16 amino acids. CDR3 region: CASSLARGLGTGELFF. The DNA for the CDR3 is TGTGCCAGCAGCTTAGCGAGGGGGCTGGGGACCGGGGAGCTGTTTTTT.

To note about this clonotype: It may be a read error: a sequence one base away is much more abundant. The chain has TRBV5-4 and TRBJ2-3; D is unresolved. This CDR3 region has 12 residues. Germline loops: CDR1 SGHNT, CDR2 YYREEE (reference sequence). V gave up 2 bases and J gave up 4 bases, with 5 bases separating them. CDR3 protein: CASSFLADTQYF. CDR3 sequence (DNA): TGTGCCAGCAGCTTTCTGGCAGATACGCAGTATTTT.

In this sample, this clonotype turned up once. The J gene is TRBJ2-3, the V gene TRBV15; D gene uncertain. Looked up from germline, CDR1 is LNHNV and CDR2 is YYDKDF (reference sequence). CDR3 length: 14 residues. V lost 1 base, J lost 0 bases, and 5 bases lay in between. CDR3 amino acids: CATSRAGSTDTQYF. As DNA, the CDR3 is TGTGCCACCAGCAGAGCCGGAAGCACAGATACGCAGTATTTT.

Comment on this clonotype: Relative to the germline gene, one junction end is altered; a read error may explain this. V is TRBV15 and J is TRBJ1-3; TRBD1 might be the D (6 bases). The V gene's germline CDR1 is LNHNV and CDR2 YYDKDF (reference sequence). The CDR3 has 18 amino acids. CDR3 DNA: TGTGCCACCAGCGGAGAAGGGGCAGGACAGAGCTCTGGAAACACCATATATTTT. Its translation is CATSGEGAGQSSGNTIYF.

This clonotype was detected ten times or more. The chain uses TRBV5-1 and TRBJ2-7; TRBD2 is a possible D gene (5 bases). Looked up from germline, CDR1 is SGHRS and CDR2 is YFSETQ. V lost 4 bases, J lost 4 bases, and 18 bases lay in between. The CDR3 has 15 amino acids. In DNA, the CDR3 is TGCGCCAGCAGCGAGGGTTTAGCCGAACTTTACGAGCAGTACTTC. This translates into CASSEGLAELYEQYF.

At least ten counts were recorded for this clonotype. The V and J genes are TRBV7-3 and TRBJ2-1; D remains unclear. The V end was cut by 1 base, the J end by 8 bases, with 6 bases between. Germline-derived CDR1 and CDR2 are SGHTA and FQGTGA. There are 12 residues in the CDR3. In DNA form, the CDR3 reads TGTGCCAGCAGCTTAAATACATATGAGCAGTTCTTC. Translating gives CASSLNTYEQFF.

Only a few counts were recorded for this clonotype. This sequence joins TRBV19 and TRBJ1-5; 9 bases are a match to TRBD1. This CDR3 comprises 13 residues. Germline assignment: CDR1 LNHDA and CDR2 SQIVND (reference sequence). Losses at the gene ends were 6 bases for V and 5 bases for J; bases not matched to a gene: 2. CDR3 sequence (DNA): TGTGCCAGTAGCTGGACAGGGGATCAGCCCCAGCATTTT. It codes for CASSWTGDQPQHF.

This clonotype was counted ten times or more. This chain links TRBV3-1 with TRBJ2-7, with D unclear. CDR1 is LGHDT and CDR2 is YNNKEL in the germline V gene (reference sequence). CDR3 length: 14 residues. Trimming removed 0 bases from V and 2 bases from J, with 8 bases in between. The CDR3 DNA is TGTGCCAGCAGCCAAGATGGACCCCCCTACGAGCAGTACTTC. Its translation is CASSQDGPPYEQYF.

This clonotype was seen only a few times. The chain employs TRBV19 and TRBJ1-6; D gene unclear. V was pared by 6 bases and J by 10 bases, with 13 bases between. CDR1 and CDR2 from the germline V gene are LNHDA and SQIVND (reference sequence). This CDR3 contains 13 residues. CDR3 sequence (DNA): TGTGCCAGTAGCCCCATCGGGGTGTCACCCCTCCACTTT. It translates to CASSPIGVSPLHF. The full variable domain, completed using reference TRBV19 and TRBJ1-6, is DGGITQSPKYLFRKEGQNVTLSCEQNLNHDAMYWYRQDPGQGLRLIYYSQIVNDFQKGDIAEGYSVSREKKESFPLTVTSAQKNPTAFYLCASSPIGVSPLHFGNGTRLTVT.

This clonotype has a handful of counts. The rearrangement uses TRBV4-2 and TRBJ1-6; D possibly corresponds to TRBD1 (5 bases). There are 17 residues in the CDR3. V lost 0 bases to trimming and J lost 9 bases, with 18 bases between them. Germline V lookup: CDR1 LGHNA, CDR2 YNFKEQ. The CDR3 protein is CASSQDRAGRPLSPLHF. The CDR3 region has the DNA TGTGCCAGCAGCCAAGATCGGGCGGGACGGCCCCTTTCACCCCTCCACTTT.

This clonotype occurred a few times. This may come from a read error, since a much larger clone is one base off. The chain joins TRBV28 to TRBJ1-5; 7 bases map to TRBD1. V lost 4 bases and J lost 0; bases outside the gene matches: 12. The CDR3 consists of 18 residues. Germline V gene lookup returns CDR1 MDHEN and CDR2 SYDVKM. CDR3 sequence (DNA): TGTGCCAGCAGTTCCCCGGGACAGAGGAGTTATAGCAATCAGCCCCAGCATTTT. Translation gives CASSSPGQRSYSNQPQHF. Drawing the rest from reference TRBV28 and TRBJ1-5, the complete variable domain is DVKVTQSSRYLVKRTGEKVFLECVQDMDHENMFWYRQDPGLGLRLIYFSYDVKMKEKGDIPEGYSVSREKKERFSLILESASTNQTSMYLCASSSPGQRSYSNQPQHFGDGTRLSIL.

Of note for this clonotype: A much bigger clone sits one base away, suggesting this may be a read error. The V gene is TRBV20-1, the J gene TRBJ2-1, with TRBD2 identical over 12 bases. The CDR3 is 15 amino acids. Germline V gene sequence: CDR1 DFQATT, CDR2 SNEGSKA (reference sequence). J gave up 7 bases and V 5 bases, and 9 bases lay outside the gene matches. The DNA of the CDR3 is TGCAGTGCTCCTCGGCTAGCGGGAGGGTGGAATGAGCAGTTCTTC. Amino acid sequence: CSAPRLAGGWNEQFF.

This clonotype was observed many times. The chain combines TRBV5-1 with TRBJ2-1; D is unclear. Per the germline V gene, CDR1 is SGHRS and CDR2 is YFSETQ. Trimming shortened V by 0 bases and J by 7 bases, and 8 bases separated the two germline ends. This CDR3 comprises 13 residues. The CDR3 nucleotides are TGCGCCAGCAGCTTGGACATAGGGAATGAGCAGTTCTTC. Amino acids: CASSLDIGNEQFF.